The 18 T cell receptor beta chains listed next were all sequenced from one sample in a study of T cell repertoires in cytomegalovirus infection. TCRdb re-analysed the reads in MiXCR, keeping a single row per CDR3 protein. The sample lists roughly 700,000 distinct CDR3 sequences, about 30% occurring once. Antigens of these TCRs are unknown. Sequencing was performed on cultured PBMCs, taken from culture after CMV antigen stimulation. The receptor set was obtained from a human donor in good health (CMV status not recorded). Some clones in this sample may be carry-over from other donors' samples.

The chain has TRBV19 and TRBJ2-7; TRBD2 aligns across 10 bases. V lost 5 bases, J lost 4 bases, and 5 bases stayed unmatched. This CDR3 spans 14 amino acids. Germline-derived CDR1 and CDR2 are LNHDA and SQIVND (reference sequence). The CDR3 here is CASSVGLAPYEQYF. CDR3 nucleotides: TGTGCCAGTAGTGTGGGACTAGCGCCTTACGAGCAGTACTTC.

V is TRBV19 and J is TRBJ1-3; maybe TRBD1 (5 bases). Trimming took off 7 bases at V and 0 bases at J, with 13 bases between the two ends. The CDR3 extends over 15 amino acids. CDR1 LNHDA and CDR2 SQIVND come from the germline V gene (reference sequence). The CDR3 DNA reads TGTGCCAGTACCCCGGACATCCACTCTGGAAACACCATATATTTT. Translated: CASTPDIHSGNTIYF.

V and J are TRBV5-1 and TRBJ2-3; TRBD2 matches 10 bases. Germline CDR1 and CDR2: SGHRS and YFSETQ. V gave up 3 bases and J gave up 6 bases; unmatched junction bases: 13. This CDR3 is built from 17 residues. Written as DNA, the CDR3 is TGCGCCAGCAGCTCGGGGACTAGCGCGGGTCGCTTCGATACGCAGTATTTT. Its translation is CASSSGTSAGRFDTQYF. Full variable domain (missing parts from reference TRBV5-1 and TRBJ2-3): KAGVTQTPRYLIKTRGQQVTLSCSPISGHRSVSWYQQTPGQGLQFLFEYFSETQRNKGNFPGRFSGRQFSNSRSEMNVSTLELGDSALYLCASSSGTSAGRFDTQYFGPGTRLTVL.

The chain couples TRBV6-5 to TRBJ1-4; D is undetermined. Trimming stripped 7 bases from V and 8 bases from J, with 14 bases between. The germline gives CDR1 MNHEY, CDR2 SVGAGI. CDR3 length equals 13 residues. The CDR3 is CASKNPADEKLFF. The CDR3 DNA reads as TGTGCCAGCAAAAACCCCGCGGACGAAAAACTGTTTTTT.

This clonotype was counted between two and nine times. The rearrangement links TRBV6-5 to TRBJ2-7, with TRBD2 as a possible D gene (5 bases). Germline CDR1 is MNHEY and CDR2 is SVGAGI. There are 16 residues in the CDR3. V was cut by 0 bases and J by 2 bases, with 14 bases left in between. CDR3: CASSYSGKMVTYEQYF. The CDR3 DNA reads as TGTGCCAGCAGTTACTCCGGGAAGATGGTCACCTACGAGCAGTACTTC.

This rearrangement joins TRBV6-2 or TRBV6-3 to TRBJ2-2; 7 bases are a match to TRBD2. From germline, CDR1 is MNHEY and CDR2 SVGEGT. This CDR3 has 18 residues. V was clipped by 7 bases and J by 0 bases; unmatched bases: 14. The CDR3 sequence: CASNTRDYLEPNTGELFF. The CDR3 region has the DNA TGTGCCAGCAATACCCGGGACTACTTGGAACCGAACACCGGGGAGCTGTTTTTT.

V is TRBV6-6 and J is TRBJ1-2; no clear D gene. The V and J ends lost 1 base and 1 base respectively, with 19 bases between them. This CDR3 region has 18 residues. Per the germline V gene, CDR1 is MNHNY and CDR2 is SVGAGI (reference sequence). The CDR3, as DNA: TGTGCCAGCAGTTACTTCTGGACCGCGTCGGAAAGTAACTATGGCTACACCTTC. Its translation is CASSYFWTASESNYGYTF.

The CDR3 bases are TGTGCCAGCAGTTCCTACTCCGTCGACCTCCCCCAGTACTTC. Residues: CASSSYSVDLPQYF. The chain carries TRBV6-2 or TRBV6-3 and TRBJ2-5, with D unresolved. The V gene's germline CDR1 is MNHEY and CDR2 SVGEGT. The CDR3 covers 14 residues. Trimming took off 4 bases at V and 9 bases at J, with 18 bases between the two ends.

The chain recombines TRBV4-1 with TRBJ2-3; 7 bases match TRBD2. After removal of 4 bases from V and 5 bases from J, the junction contained 15 bases not matched to a gene. The CDR3 spans 17 residues. The germline CDR1 and CDR2 sequences are MGHRA and YSYEKL. CDR3 coding DNA: TGCGCCAGCAGCCCTAACCCCGGGGCGGGAGCGGGAGATACGCAGTATTTT. Its protein is CASSPNPGAGAGDTQYF.

The rearrangement uses TRBV5-1 and TRBJ1-2, with a weak D call TRBD1 (5 bases). CDR1 and CDR2 from the germline V gene are SGHRS and YFSETQ. The CDR3 is made up of 19 amino acids. V lost 4 bases and J 0 bases, leaving 25 bases between the germline ends. CDR3 sequence (DNA): TGCGCCAGCAGCCCCGGAGGAGGGGTTCACGTTTGGGCTAACTATGGCTACACCTTC. This sequence encodes CASSPGGGVHVWANYGYTF. The full variable domain, its missing parts supplied by reference TRBV5-1 and TRBJ1-2, is KAGVTQTPRYLIKTRGQQVTLSCSPISGHRSVSWYQQTPGQGLQFLFEYFSETQRNKGNFPGRFSGRQFSNSRSEMNVSTLELGDSALYLCASSPGGGVHVWANYGYTFGSGTRLTVV.

V and J are TRBV19 and TRBJ1-1, with D hard to call. The length of the CDR3 is 13 residues. Per germline, CDR1 LNHDA and CDR2 SQIVND (reference sequence). V lost 6 bases and J lost 5, with 13 bases in between. CDR3 sequence: CASSRRAVTEAFF. The CDR3 DNA is TGTGCCAGTAGCCGTCGGGCAGTAACTGAAGCTTTCTTT.

This clonotype was seen ten or more times. V and J are TRBV7-9 and TRBJ2-5; weak D call: TRBD1 (6 bases). CDR1 and CDR2 from the germline V gene are SEHNR and FQNEAQ (reference sequence). The CDR3 is 18 residues long. Trimming stripped 7 bases from V and 2 bases from J, with 26 bases between. CDR3 in amino acids: CASTQPGHRRAVQETQYF. The CDR3 nucleotides read TGTGCCAGCACCCAACCGGGACATCGCAGGGCGGTGCAAGAGACCCAGTACTTC.

The V call is TRBV27, the J call TRBJ2-2; a possible D gene is TRBD1 (6 bases). This CDR3 region has 13 residues. V lost 8 bases, J lost 2 bases, and 9 bases lay in between. Germline CDR1 is MNHEY and CDR2 is SMNVEV (reference sequence). The CDR3 region has the DNA TGTGCCAGCGGCAGGGGAAACACCGGGGAGCTGTTTTTT. Translated, it gives CASGRGNTGELFF.

The CDR3 coding sequence is TGCAGTGCTAGATCGGGAGTGGGGTACACAGATACGCAGTATTTT. Its protein product is CSARSGVGYTDTQYF. The V gene is TRBV20-1, the J gene TRBJ2-3, with a weak D call TRBD2 (6 bases). Trimming left V 2 bases short and J 2 bases short, with 14 bases between. This CDR3 has 15 amino acids. Per germline, CDR1 DFQATT and CDR2 SNEGSKA (reference sequence).

This clonotype came up many times. The chain has TRBV7-2 and TRBJ2-2; TRBD2 aligns across 10 bases. Looked up from germline, CDR1 is SGHTA and CDR2 is FQGNSA. V shed 6 bases, J shed 4 bases, and the junction held 5 bases outside the gene matches. This CDR3 comprises 15 residues. The CDR3 region is CASSPRTSGTGELFF. CDR3 DNA: TGTGCCAGCAGTCCGCGGACTAGCGGCACCGGGGAGCTGTTTTTT.

The sample holds a few counts of this clonotype. The rearrangement uses TRBV6-1 and TRBJ2-7; the D is unclear. Germline lookup yields CDR1 MNHNS and CDR2 SASEGT. CDR3 length: 12 residues. V lost 11 bases and J 0 bases, leaving 11 bases between the germline ends. The CDR3 region is CASADLSYEQYF. Written as DNA, the CDR3 is TGTGCCTCGGCGGACCTCTCCTACGAGCAGTACTTC.

The chain employs TRBV27 and TRBJ1-1; D might be TRBD1 (6 bases). CDR1 MNHEY and CDR2 SMNVEV come from the germline V gene (reference sequence). The CDR3 contains 14 residues. Trimming removed 5 bases at V and 6 bases at J, with 16 bases between. The CDR3 bases are TGTGCCAGCAGTCTCAGGGGAGGGAGCTCTGAAGCTTTCTTT. It is translated as CASSLRGGSSEAFF.

The J gene is TRBJ1-2, the V gene TRBV3-1; the D gene is possibly TRBD1 (5 bases). The V gene's germline CDR1 is LGHDT and CDR2 YNNKEL (reference sequence). The V gene lost 0 bases and the J gene lost 7 bases, with 15 bases spanning the gap. This CDR3 spans 15 amino acids. The CDR3 region is CASSQDWGPRSGYTF. The CDR3 DNA sequence: TGTGCCAGCAGCCAAGATTGGGGACCCAGGAGTGGCTACACCTTC.